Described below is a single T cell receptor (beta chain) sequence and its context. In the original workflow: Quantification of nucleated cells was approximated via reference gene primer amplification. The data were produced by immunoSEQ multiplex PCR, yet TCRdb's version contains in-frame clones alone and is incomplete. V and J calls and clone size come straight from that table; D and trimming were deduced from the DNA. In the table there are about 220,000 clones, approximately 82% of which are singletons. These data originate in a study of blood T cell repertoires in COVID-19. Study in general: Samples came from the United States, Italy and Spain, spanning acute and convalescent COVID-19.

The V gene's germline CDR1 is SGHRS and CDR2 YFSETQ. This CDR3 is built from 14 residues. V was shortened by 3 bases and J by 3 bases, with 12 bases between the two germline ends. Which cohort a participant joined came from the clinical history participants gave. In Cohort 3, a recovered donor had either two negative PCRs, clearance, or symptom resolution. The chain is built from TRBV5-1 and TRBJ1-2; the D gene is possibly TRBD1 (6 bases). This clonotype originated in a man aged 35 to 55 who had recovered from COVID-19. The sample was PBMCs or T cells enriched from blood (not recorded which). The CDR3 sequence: CASSSGQSDYGYTF. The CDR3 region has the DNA TGCGCCAGCAGCTCGGGACAATCCGACTATGGCTACACCTTC.